These 3 T cell receptor beta chains share one sample of origin, sequenced in a study of post-analysis software for immune sequencing data. Study observations and caveats: TRBV5-6, TRBV5-1 and TRBV20-1 were among four to six TRBV segments more frequent in patients than controls.

These receptors have no known antigen. cDNA libraries for TCR beta contained unique molecular identifiers. TCRdb re-derived calls from the PCR reads in MiXCR, one entry per CDR3 protein. The sample includes some 690,000 distinct CDR3 sequences, approximately 59% of them seen just once. The sample was blood. The receptor source for this set is a girl aged 2 to 10 with multiple sclerosis.

The chain joins TRBV21-1 to TRBJ1-6; no DNA check was done on the table's D call, TRBD1. TRBV21-1 is a pseudogene locus. This CDR3 has 17 residues. In nucleotides, the CDR3 is TGTGCCAGCAGGGACAGGGCGTCAGGCTCCTATAATTCACCCCTCCACTTT. It translates to CASRDRASGSYNSPLHF.

This sequence joins TRBV10-3 and TRBJ2-1; tentatively, D is TRBD1 (5 bases). This CDR3 region has 15 residues. Germline CDR1 and CDR2: ENHRY and SYGVKD. Trimming cost V 9 bases and J 3 bases, with 18 bases left between them. CDR3: CAISTVIGNYNEQFF. The CDR3 coding sequence is TGTGCCATTTCGACAGTAATAGGTAACTACAATGAGCAGTTCTTC.

The sample holds one count of this clonotype. The chain links TRBV20-1 to TRBJ1-1, with a weak D call TRBD1 (6 bases). Trimming pared 3 bases from V and 3 bases from J, leaving 14 bases between. The germline CDR1 and CDR2 sequences are DFQATT and SNEGSKA (reference sequence). CDR3 length: 14 residues. CDR3: CSASSAGVDTEAFF. The CDR3 DNA reads as TGCAGTGCTAGCTCTGCAGGGGTGGACACTGAAGCTTTCTTT.